This entry features one T cell receptor beta chain sequence. Its antigen is not known. This CDR3 is built from 13 residues. Germline CDR1 MGHRA, CDR2 YSYEKL. V was shortened by 2 bases and J by 7 bases, with 8 bases between the two germline ends. TCRdb redid the calling of the reads with MiXCR, one entry per CDR3 protein. The table lists about 900,000 distinct CDR3 sequences, roughly 30% of them singletons. These data originate in a study of T cell repertoires in cytomegalovirus infection. Study-wide results and limits: CMV-specific TCR beta clonotypes restricted by HLA-C were the ones dominating the ex vivo response.

The chain is built from TRBV4-1 and TRBJ1-4; D call uncertain. The sequence was obtained from a human donor in good health (CMV status not recorded). Some clones in this sample may be carry-over from other donors' samples. The input for sequencing was cultured CD8+ T cells from PBMCs, taken from culture after CMV antigen stimulation. CDR3 residues: CASSQRRIEKLFF. The DNA for the CDR3 is TGCGCCAGCAGCCAACGAAGAATTGAAAAACTGTTTTTT.